A single sample is the source of the 14 T cell receptor beta chains below, sequenced in a study of OX40 agonist ivuxolimab in advanced cancers. Data came from immunoSEQ multiplex PCR; TCRdb stores just in-frame clones and leaves some out. The sample has tens of thousands of clones, roughly 88% seen once. The source was CD4+ or CD8+ T cells sorted from blood, collected in a trial of the OX40 agonist ivuxolimab. Receptor source: an adult with an advanced solid tumor such as melanoma, head and neck, liver or kidney cancer.

This chain uses TRBV19 with TRBJ2-3; D gene unclear. Germline V gene sequence: CDR1 LNHDA, CDR2 SQIVND (reference sequence). This CDR3 is built from 13 residues. Trimming took off 4 bases at V and 0 bases at J, with 5 bases between the two ends. The CDR3: CASSRASTDTQYF. The DNA of the CDR3 is TGTGCCAGTAGTAGGGCTAGCACAGATACGCAGTATTTT. Full variable domain (remainder filled in from reference TRBV19 and TRBJ2-3): DGGITQSPKYLFRKEGQNVTLSCEQNLNHDAMYWYRQDPGQGLRLIYYSQIVNDFQKGDIAEGYSVSREKKESFPLTVTSAQKNPTAFYLCASSRASTDTQYFGPGTRLTVL.

The chain is built from TRBV7-6 and TRBJ2-5, with 9 bases lining up with TRBD2. Unmatched junction bases numbered 8, after V lost 4 bases and J lost 5 bases. Per the germline V gene, CDR1 is SGHVS and CDR2 is FNYEAQ. This CDR3 has 15 residues. This chain's CDR3 is CASSSGAGGDETQYF. The CDR3 DNA is TGTGCCAGCAGCTCGGGAGCGGGGGGTGACGAGACCCAGTACTTC.

This clone came up a few times. The chain couples TRBV4-1 to TRBJ2-1; D perhaps matches TRBD2 (5 bases). The CDR3 extends over 16 amino acids. Looked up from germline, CDR1 is MGHRA and CDR2 is YSYEKL. V lost 1 base and J 2 bases, leaving 12 bases between the germline ends. The CDR3 DNA follows: TGCGCCAGCAGCCAAGTCCCGCGGGTTACCTACAATGAGCAGTTCTTC. Residues: CASSQVPRVTYNEQFF.

This clone was counted a single time. V and J are TRBV7-6 and TRBJ1-1, with D maybe TRBD1 (6 bases). Between the trimmed V and J ends, which lost 2 bases and 5 bases, there was a span of 15 bases. The V gene's germline CDR1 is SGHVS and CDR2 FNYEAQ. The length of the CDR3 is 15 residues. The CDR3 loop is CASSLYRAGGTEAFF. The CDR3 region has the DNA TGTGCCAGCAGCTTATACAGGGCCGGGGGGACTGAAGCTTTCTTT. Full variable domain (missing parts from reference TRBV7-6 and TRBJ1-1): GAGVSQSPRYKVTKRGQDVALRCDPISGHVSLYWYRQALGQGPEFLTYFNYEAQQDKSGLPNDRFSAERPEGSISTLTIQRTEQRDSAMYRCASSLYRAGGTEAFFGQGTRLTVV.

The chain combines TRBV6-1 with TRBJ1-1; 7 bases line up with TRBD1. CDR1 and CDR2 from the germline V gene are MNHNS and SASEGT. The CDR3 spans 15 residues. The ends lost 3 bases at V and 3 bases at J; junction bases unmatched: 7. CDR3 bases: TGTGCCAGCAGTGACCCAGGGGGGAAGTACACTGAAGCTTTCTTT. Encoded protein: CASSDPGGKYTEAFF.

The V call is TRBV21-1, the J call TRBJ1-1. TRBV21-1 is marked as a pseudogene. The length of the CDR3 is 15 residues. This CDR3 reads CASSKFARSRTEAFF. The CDR3 DNA is TGTGCCAGCAGCAAATTCGCGCGTAGCAGGACTGAAGCTTTCTTT.

The chain carries TRBV4-2 and TRBJ2-7, with TRBD1 matching over 10 bases. The length of the CDR3 is 14 residues. Trimming cost V 4 bases and J 3 bases; bases outside gene matches: 3. Per the germline V gene, CDR1 is LGHNA and CDR2 is YNFKEQ. The CDR3 nucleotides are TGTGCCAGCAGCCCGGGACAGGGGAACTACGAGCAGTACTTC. This encodes CASSPGQGNYEQYF.

The rearrangement links TRBV7-2 to TRBJ1-5, with D unresolved. Germline V gene sequence: CDR1 SGHTA, CDR2 FQGNSA. Trimming cost V 1 base and J 9 bases, with 7 bases left between them. The CDR3 has 12 residues. The CDR3 loop reads CASSLGGWPQHF. In DNA, the CDR3 is TGTGCCAGCAGCTTAGGCGGCTGGCCCCAGCATTTT.

This chain connects TRBV6-1 to TRBJ2-7; D perhaps matches TRBD2 (7 bases). This CDR3 has 12 amino acids. CDR1 MNHNS and CDR2 SASEGT come from the germline V gene. Deletions cut 7 bases from V and 2 bases from J, with 9 bases between. CDR3 in DNA: TGTGCCAGCATGCGGGGGCCCTACGAGCAGTACTTC. Protein sequence: CASMRGPYEQYF.

V and J are TRBV10-2 and TRBJ1-1, with 10 positions matching TRBD1. The CDR3 totals 14 residues. Trimming removed 6 bases from V and 3 bases from J; junction bases left unmatched: 4. Germline assignment: CDR1 WSHSY and CDR2 SAAADI. CDR3 coding DNA: TGCGCCAGCAGGGGGGACAGGGGCGACACTGAAGCTTTCTTT. It codes for CASRGDRGDTEAFF.

V usage is TRBV6-1 and J usage is TRBJ1-2; 7 positions match TRBD1. Germline V gene data show CDR1 as MNHNS and CDR2 as SASEGT. V shed 6 bases, J shed 0 bases, and the junction held 7 bases outside the gene matches. The CDR3 has 15 residues. The chain's CDR3 is CASSDRDSPNYGYTF. The CDR3 region has the DNA TGTGCCAGCAGCGACCGGGACAGCCCTAACTATGGCTACACCTTC.

The rearrangement links TRBV13 to TRBJ2-1; 12 positions agree with TRBD1. Germline V gives CDR1 PRHDT, CDR2 FYEKMQ (reference sequence). The trim removed 4 bases at V and 6 bases at J, leaving 10 bases unmatched. The CDR3 contains 17 residues. The CDR3 sequence is CASSSGTGGEWINEQFF. DNA of the CDR3: TGTGCCAGCAGCTCCGGGACAGGGGGCGAGTGGATCAATGAGCAGTTCTTC.

This clone was counted a single time. This chain links TRBV28 with TRBJ2-7; TRBD2 is a possible D gene (6 bases). Trimming took off 3 bases at V and 2 bases at J, with 23 bases between the two ends. Germline assignment: CDR1 MDHEN and CDR2 SYDVKM. CDR3 length equals 18 residues. The CDR3 sequence is CASSFWSSAGNPAYEQYF. CDR3 sequence (DNA): TGTGCCAGCAGTTTTTGGTCTAGTGCGGGGAACCCCGCCTACGAGCAGTACTTC.

Regarding this clone: The same CDR3 can be traced to other DNA sequences in this sample. The chain carries TRBV4-3 and TRBJ1-3, with no clear D. The CDR3 has 15 amino acids. The germline CDR1 and CDR2 sequences are LGHNA and YSLEER. Trimming pared 0 bases from V and 0 bases from J, leaving 6 bases between. The CDR3 is CASSQDGSSGNTIYF. CDR3 sequence (DNA): TGCGCCAGCAGCCAAGATGGGAGCTCTGGAAACACCATATATTTT.